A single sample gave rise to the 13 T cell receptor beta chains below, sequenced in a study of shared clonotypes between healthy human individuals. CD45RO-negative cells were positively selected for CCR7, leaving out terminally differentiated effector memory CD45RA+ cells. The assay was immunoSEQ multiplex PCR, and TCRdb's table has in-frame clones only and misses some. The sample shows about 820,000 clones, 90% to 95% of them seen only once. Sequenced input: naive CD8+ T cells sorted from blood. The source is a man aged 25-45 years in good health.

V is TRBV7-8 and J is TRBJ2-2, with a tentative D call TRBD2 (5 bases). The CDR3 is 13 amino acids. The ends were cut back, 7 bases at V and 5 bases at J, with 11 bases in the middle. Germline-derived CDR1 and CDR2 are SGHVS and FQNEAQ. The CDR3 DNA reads TGTGCCAGCACCCTCCGGGGAACCGGGGAGCTGTTTTTT. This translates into CASTLRGTGELFF.

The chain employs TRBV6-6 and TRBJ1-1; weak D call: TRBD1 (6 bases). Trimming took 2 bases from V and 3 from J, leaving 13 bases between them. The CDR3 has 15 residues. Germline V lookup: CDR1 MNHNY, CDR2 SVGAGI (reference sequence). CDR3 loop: CASSYTGRVYTEAFF. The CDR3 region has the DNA TGTGCCAGCAGTTACACAGGGCGAGTTTACACTGAAGCTTTCTTT.

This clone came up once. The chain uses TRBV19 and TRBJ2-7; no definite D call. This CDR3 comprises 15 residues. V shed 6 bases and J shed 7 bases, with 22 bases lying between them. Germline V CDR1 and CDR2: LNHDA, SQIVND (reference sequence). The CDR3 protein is CASSPLLGLSREQYF. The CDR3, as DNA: TGTGCCAGTAGCCCTCTTCTTGGGCTCAGTCGGGAGCAGTACTTC. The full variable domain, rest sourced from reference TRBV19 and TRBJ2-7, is DGGITQSPKYLFRKEGQNVTLSCEQNLNHDAMYWYRQDPGQGLRLIYYSQIVNDFQKGDIAEGYSVSREKKESFPLTVTSAQKNPTAFYLCASSPLLGLSREQYFGPGTRLTVT.

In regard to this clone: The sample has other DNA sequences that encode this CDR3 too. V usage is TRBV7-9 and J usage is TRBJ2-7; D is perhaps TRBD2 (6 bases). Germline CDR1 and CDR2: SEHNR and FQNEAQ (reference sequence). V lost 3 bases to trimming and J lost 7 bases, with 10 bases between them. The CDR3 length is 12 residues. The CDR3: CASSLAGREQYF. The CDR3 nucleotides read TGTGCCAGCAGCTTGGCGGGAAGGGAGCAGTACTTC. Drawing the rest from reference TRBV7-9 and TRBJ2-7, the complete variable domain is DTGVSQNPRHKITKRGQNVTFRCDPISEHNRLYWYRQTLGQGPEFLTYFQNEAQLEKSRLLSDRFSAERPKGSFSTLEIQRTEQGDSAMYLCASSLAGREQYFGPGTRLTVT.

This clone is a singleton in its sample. CDR3 sequence reads: CASSEARDEQFF. CDR3 nucleotides: TGTGCCAGCAGTGAAGCGCGGGATGAGCAGTTCTTC. V usage is TRBV2 and J usage is TRBJ2-1; tentatively, D is TRBD2 (5 bases). CDR3 length: 12 amino acids. The germline gives CDR1 SNHLY, CDR2 FYNNEI. Trimming removed 0 bases at V and 8 bases at J, with 5 bases between.

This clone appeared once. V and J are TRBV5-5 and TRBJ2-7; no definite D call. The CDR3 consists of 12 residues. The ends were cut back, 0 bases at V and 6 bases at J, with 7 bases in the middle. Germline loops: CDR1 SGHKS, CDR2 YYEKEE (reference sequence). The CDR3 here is CASSLGGLEQYF. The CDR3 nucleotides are TGTGCCAGCAGCTTGGGTGGTCTCGAGCAGTACTTC.

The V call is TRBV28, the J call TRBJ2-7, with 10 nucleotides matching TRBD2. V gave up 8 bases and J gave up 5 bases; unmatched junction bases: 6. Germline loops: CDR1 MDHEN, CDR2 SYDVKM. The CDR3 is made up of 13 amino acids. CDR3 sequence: CASLGGTSDEQYF. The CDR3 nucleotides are TGTGCCAGCCTCGGTGGGACTAGCGACGAGCAGTACTTC. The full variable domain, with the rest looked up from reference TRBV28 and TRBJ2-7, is DVKVTQSSRYLVKRTGEKVFLECVQDMDHENMFWYRQDPGLGLRLIYFSYDVKMKEKGDIPEGYSVSREKKERFSLILESASTNQTSMYLCASLGGTSDEQYFGPGTRLTVT.

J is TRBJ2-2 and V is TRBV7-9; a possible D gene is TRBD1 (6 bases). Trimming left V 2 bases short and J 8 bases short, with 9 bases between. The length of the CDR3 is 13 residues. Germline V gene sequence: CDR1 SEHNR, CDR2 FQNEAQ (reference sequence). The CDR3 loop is CASSLWTAGELFF. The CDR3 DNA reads TGTGCCAGCAGCTTATGGACAGCAGGGGAGCTGTTTTTT.

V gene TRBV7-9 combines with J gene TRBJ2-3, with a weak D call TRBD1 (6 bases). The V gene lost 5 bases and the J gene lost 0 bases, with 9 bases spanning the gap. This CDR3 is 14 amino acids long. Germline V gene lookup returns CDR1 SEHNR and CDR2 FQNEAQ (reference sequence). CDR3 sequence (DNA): TGTGCCAGCAGCCACAGGGACAGCACAGATACGCAGTATTTT. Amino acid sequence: CASSHRDSTDTQYF. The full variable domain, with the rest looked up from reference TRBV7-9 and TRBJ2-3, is DTGVSQNPRHKITKRGQNVTFRCDPISEHNRLYWYRQTLGQGPEFLTYFQNEAQLEKSRLLSDRFSAERPKGSFSTLEIQRTEQGDSAMYLCASSHRDSTDTQYFGPGTRLTVL.

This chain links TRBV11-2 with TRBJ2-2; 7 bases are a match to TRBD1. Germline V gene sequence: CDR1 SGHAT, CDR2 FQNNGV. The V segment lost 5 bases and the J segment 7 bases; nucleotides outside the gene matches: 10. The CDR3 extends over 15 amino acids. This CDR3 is CASSPPLQGNGELFF. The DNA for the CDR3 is TGTGCCAGCAGCCCCCCCCTACAGGGGAACGGGGAGCTGTTTTTT.

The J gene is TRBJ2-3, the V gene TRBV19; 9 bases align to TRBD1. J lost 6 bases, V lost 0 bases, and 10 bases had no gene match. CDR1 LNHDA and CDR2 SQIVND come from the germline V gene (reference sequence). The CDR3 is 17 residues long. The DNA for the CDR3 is TGTGCCAGTAGTATAGATGGGACAGGGAAGGAGTGGGATACGCAGTATTTT. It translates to CASSIDGTGKEWDTQYF.

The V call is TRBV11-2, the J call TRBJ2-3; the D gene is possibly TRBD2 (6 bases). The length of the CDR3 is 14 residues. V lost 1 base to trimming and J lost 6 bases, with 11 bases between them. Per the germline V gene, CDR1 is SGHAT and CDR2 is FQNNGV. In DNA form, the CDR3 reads TGTGCCAGCAGCTTAGGGCGGGACGTGGATACGCAGTATTTT. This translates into CASSLGRDVDTQYF.

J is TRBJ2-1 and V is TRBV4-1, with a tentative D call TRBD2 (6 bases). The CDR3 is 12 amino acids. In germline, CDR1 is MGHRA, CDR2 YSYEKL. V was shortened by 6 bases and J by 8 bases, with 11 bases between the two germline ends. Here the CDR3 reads CASRAGLDEQFF. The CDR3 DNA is TGCGCCAGCAGGGCGGGGCTTGATGAGCAGTTCTTC.